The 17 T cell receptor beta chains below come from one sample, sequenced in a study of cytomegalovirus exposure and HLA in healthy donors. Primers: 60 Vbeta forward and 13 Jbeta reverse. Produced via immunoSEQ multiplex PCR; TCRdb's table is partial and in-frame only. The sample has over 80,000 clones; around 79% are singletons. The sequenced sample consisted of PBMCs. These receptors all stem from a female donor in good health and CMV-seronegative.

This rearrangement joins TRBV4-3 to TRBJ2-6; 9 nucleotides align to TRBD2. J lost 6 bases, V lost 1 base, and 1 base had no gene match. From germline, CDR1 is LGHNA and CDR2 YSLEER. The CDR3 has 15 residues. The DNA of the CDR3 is TGCGCCAGCAGCCAAGGCGGGGGGGTGGCCAACGTCCTGACTTTC. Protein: CASSQGGGVANVLTF.

This chain's CDR3 is CASSLGRGREETQYF. CDR3 nucleotide sequence: TGCGCCAGCAGCCTGGGGAGGGGACGGGAAGAGACCCAGTACTTC. The chain is built from TRBV5-1 and TRBJ2-5; 7 nucleotides align to TRBD2. V lost 4 bases, J lost 3 bases, and 9 bases stayed unmatched. Germline values: CDR1 SGHRS, CDR2 YFSETQ. The CDR3 extends over 15 amino acids.

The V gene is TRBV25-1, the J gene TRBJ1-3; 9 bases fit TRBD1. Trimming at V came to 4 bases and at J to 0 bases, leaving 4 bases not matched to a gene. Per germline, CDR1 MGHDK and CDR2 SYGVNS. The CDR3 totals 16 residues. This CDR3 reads CASSGTGGASGNTIYF. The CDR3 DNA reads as TGTGCCAGCAGTGGCACAGGGGGCGCCTCTGGAAACACCATATATTTT.

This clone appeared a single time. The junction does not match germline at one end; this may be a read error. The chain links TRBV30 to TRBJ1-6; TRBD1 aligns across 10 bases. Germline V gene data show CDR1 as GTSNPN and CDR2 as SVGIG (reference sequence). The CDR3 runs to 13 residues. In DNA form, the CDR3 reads TGTGCCTGGAAAGGGACAGGGGATTCACCCCTCAACTTT. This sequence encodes CAWKGTGDSPLNF.

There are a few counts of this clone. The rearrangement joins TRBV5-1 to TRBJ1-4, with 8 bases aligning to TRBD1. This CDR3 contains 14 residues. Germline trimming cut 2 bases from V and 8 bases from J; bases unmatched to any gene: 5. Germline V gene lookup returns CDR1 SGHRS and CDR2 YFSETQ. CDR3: CASSFGQGEEKLFF. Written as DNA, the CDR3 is TGCGCCAGCAGCTTTGGACAGGGCGAAGAAAAACTGTTTTTT.

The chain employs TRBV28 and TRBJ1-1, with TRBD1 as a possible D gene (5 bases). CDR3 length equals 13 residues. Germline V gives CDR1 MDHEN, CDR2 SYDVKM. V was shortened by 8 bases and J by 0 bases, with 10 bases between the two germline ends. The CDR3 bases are TGTGCCAGCGACAGCCTAATGAACACTGAAGCTTTCTTT. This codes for CASDSLMNTEAFF. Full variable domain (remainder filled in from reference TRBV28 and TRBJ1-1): DVKVTQSSRYLVKRTGEKVFLECVQDMDHENMFWYRQDPGLGLRLIYFSYDVKMKEKGDIPEGYSVSREKKERFSLILESASTNQTSMYLCASDSLMNTEAFFGQGTRLTVV.

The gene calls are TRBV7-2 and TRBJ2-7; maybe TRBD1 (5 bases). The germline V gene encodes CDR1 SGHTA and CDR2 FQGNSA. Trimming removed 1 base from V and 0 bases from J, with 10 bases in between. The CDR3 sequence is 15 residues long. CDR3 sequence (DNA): TGTGCCAGCAGCTTAGACAGGACGAGCTCCTACGAGCAGTACTTC. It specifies CASSLDRTSSYEQYF.

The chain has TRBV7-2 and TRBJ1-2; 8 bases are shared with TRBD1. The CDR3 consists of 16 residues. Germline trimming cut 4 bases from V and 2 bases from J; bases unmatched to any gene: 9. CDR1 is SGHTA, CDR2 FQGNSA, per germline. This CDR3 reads CASSSLTGTGNYGYTF. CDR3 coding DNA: TGTGCCAGCAGCTCCTTAACCGGGACAGGAAACTATGGCTACACCTTC.

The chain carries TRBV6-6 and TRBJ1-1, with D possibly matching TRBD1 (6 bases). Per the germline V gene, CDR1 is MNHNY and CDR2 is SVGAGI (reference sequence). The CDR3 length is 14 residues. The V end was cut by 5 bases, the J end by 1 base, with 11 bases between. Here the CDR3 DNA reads TGTGCCAGCAGTAGGGGGGGGCCGAACACTGAAGCTTTCTTT. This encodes CASSRGGPNTEAFF.

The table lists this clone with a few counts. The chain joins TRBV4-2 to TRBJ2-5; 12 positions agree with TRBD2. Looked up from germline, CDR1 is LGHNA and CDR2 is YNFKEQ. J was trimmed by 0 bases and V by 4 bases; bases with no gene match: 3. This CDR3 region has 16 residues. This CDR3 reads CASSPRTSGDQETQYF. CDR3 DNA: TGTGCCAGCAGCCCCCGGACTAGCGGGGACCAAGAGACCCAGTACTTC.

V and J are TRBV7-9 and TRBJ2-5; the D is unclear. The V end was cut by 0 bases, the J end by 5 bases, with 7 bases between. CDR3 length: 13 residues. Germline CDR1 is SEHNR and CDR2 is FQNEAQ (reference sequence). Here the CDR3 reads CASSLALFETQYF. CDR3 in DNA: TGTGCCAGCAGCTTAGCCCTATTCGAGACCCAGTACTTC.

The CDR3, as DNA: TGTGCCAGTAGTATAGTTGGGACAGGCACCGAAAAACTGTTTTTT. It yields the protein CASSIVGTGTEKLFF. V is TRBV19 and J is TRBJ1-4, with TRBD1 matching 8 bases. V gave up 1 base and J gave up 8 bases; unmatched junction bases: 6. The CDR3 spans 15 residues. Germline V gene lookup returns CDR1 LNHDA and CDR2 SQIVND (reference sequence).

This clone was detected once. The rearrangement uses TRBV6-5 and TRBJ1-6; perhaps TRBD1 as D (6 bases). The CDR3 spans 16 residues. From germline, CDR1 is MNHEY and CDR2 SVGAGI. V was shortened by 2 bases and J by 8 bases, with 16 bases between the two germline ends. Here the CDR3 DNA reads TGTGCCAGCAGTTACGGGCAATCCAGGGGATATTCACCCCTCCACTTT. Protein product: CASSYGQSRGYSPLHF.

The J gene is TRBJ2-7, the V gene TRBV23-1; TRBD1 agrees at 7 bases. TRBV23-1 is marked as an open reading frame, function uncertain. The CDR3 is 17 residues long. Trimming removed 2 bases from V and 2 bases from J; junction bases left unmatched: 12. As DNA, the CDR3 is TGCGCCAGCAGTCAAGGAGATGGACAGGAGATTGCCTACGAGCAGTACTTC. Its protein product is CASSQGDGQEIAYEQYF.

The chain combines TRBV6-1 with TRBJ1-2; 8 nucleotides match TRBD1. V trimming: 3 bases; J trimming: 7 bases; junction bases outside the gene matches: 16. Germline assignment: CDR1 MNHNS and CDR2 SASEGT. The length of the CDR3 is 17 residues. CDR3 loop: CASSDTRRQGMGGGYTF. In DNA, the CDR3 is TGTGCCAGCAGTGATACCAGAAGACAGGGGATGGGTGGTGGCTACACCTTC.

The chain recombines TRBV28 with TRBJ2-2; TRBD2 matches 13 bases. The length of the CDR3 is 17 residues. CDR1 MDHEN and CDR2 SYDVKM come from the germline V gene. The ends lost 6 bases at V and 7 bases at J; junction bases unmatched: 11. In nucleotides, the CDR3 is TGTGCCAGCAGCTCACTAGCGGGGGGGCCGGCGATCGGGGAGCTGTTTTTT. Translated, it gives CASSSLAGGPAIGELFF.

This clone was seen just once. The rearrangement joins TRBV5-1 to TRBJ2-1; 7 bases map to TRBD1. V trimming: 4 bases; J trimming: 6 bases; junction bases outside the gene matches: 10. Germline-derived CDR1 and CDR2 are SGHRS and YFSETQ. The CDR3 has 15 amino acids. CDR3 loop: CASSLTGKVSNEQFF. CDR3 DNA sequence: TGCGCCAGCAGCCTGACAGGGAAAGTGAGCAATGAGCAGTTCTTC.